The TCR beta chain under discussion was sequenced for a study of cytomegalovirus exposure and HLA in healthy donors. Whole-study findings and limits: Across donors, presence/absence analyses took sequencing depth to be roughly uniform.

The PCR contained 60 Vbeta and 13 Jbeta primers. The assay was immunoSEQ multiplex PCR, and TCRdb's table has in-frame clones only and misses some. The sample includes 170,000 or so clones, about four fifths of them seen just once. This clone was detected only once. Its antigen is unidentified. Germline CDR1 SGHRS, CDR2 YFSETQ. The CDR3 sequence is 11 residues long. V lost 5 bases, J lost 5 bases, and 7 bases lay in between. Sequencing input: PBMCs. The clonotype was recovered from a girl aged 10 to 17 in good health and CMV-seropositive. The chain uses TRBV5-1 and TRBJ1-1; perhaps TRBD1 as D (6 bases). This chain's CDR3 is CASSRGTEAFF. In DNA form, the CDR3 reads TGCGCCAGCAGTAGGGGGACTGAAGCTTTCTTT.